A single sample is the source of the 7 T cell receptor beta chains below, sequenced in a study of shared clonotypes between healthy human individuals. Using immunoSEQ multiplex PCR, the repertoire was profiled, and TCRdb retains in-frame clones only, with some absent. This sample yields hundreds of thousands of clones, of which around four fifths are seen a single time; roughly 2% belongs to the top ten. Material: memory CD4+ T cells sorted from blood. Subset reported: CD45RA-negative fraction. The receptor source for this set is a woman in her 30s in good health.

This clone occurred a few times. V and J are TRBV30 and TRBJ2-5; TRBD2 agrees at 11 bases. Germline loops: CDR1 GTSNPN, CDR2 SVGIG (reference sequence). The CDR3 runs to 14 residues. Trimming took 6 bases from V and 1 from J; bases not matched to a gene: 4. Here the CDR3 DNA reads TGTGCCTGTTCCGGGACTAGCGGCCAAGAGACCCAGTACTTC. This codes for CACSGTSGQETQYF.

The V gene is TRBV6-1, the J gene TRBJ1-2; a possible D gene is TRBD1 (5 bases). V lost 0 bases and J 2 bases, leaving 10 bases between the germline ends. CDR3 length: 15 residues. Germline V CDR1 and CDR2: MNHNS, SASEGT. Here the CDR3 reads CASSEALGGNYGYTF. Written as DNA, the CDR3 is TGTGCCAGCAGTGAAGCGCTCGGGGGAAACTATGGCTACACCTTC.

The V call is TRBV6-1, the J call TRBJ1-4; D not certain. V was cut by 4 bases and J by 8 bases, with 14 bases left in between. The CDR3 covers 14 residues. Germline V gives CDR1 MNHNS, CDR2 SASEGT. CDR3 residues: CASSAGPGNEKLFF. In nucleotides, the CDR3 is TGTGCCAGCAGTGCCGGACCCGGGAACGAAAAACTGTTTTTT.

The chain joins TRBV7-9 to TRBJ1-5, with unresolved D. The CDR3 is 12 amino acids. Germline CDR1 reads SEHNR; CDR2 reads FQNEAQ (reference sequence). V dropped 3 bases and J dropped 10 bases, with 10 bases sitting between them. Written as DNA, the CDR3 is TGTGCCAGCAGCTTGGCCGACTTTCCCCAGCATTTT. Its protein is CASSLADFPQHF.

CDR3 bases: TGTGCCAGCATGGAGAACGGGGGTTTTAGTTTTTCCCAGCATTTT. It translates to CASMENGGFSFSQHF. V is TRBV28 and J is TRBJ1-5, with D maybe TRBD1 (5 bases). CDR3 size: 15 residues. Germline V gene sequence: CDR1 MDHEN, CDR2 SYDVKM. With 7 bases removed from V and 11 bases from J, the gap between germline ends came to 24 bases.

The chain is built from TRBV5-4 and TRBJ2-5; 9 bases agree with TRBD2. The V gene end was trimmed by 2 bases and the J gene end by 5 bases; junction bases not matched to a gene: 7. Looked up from germline, CDR1 is SGHNT and CDR2 is YYREEE (reference sequence). CDR3 length: 15 amino acids. The CDR3 DNA sequence: TGTGCCAGCAGCTTATTTGCTAGCGGGATGGAGACCCAGTACTTC. Translation gives CASSLFASGMETQYF.

The chain uses TRBV4-1 and TRBJ1-4; D is undetermined. The V gene's germline CDR1 is MGHRA and CDR2 YSYEKL. The CDR3 is made up of 16 amino acids. Trimming shortened V by 0 bases and J by 8 bases, and 16 bases separated the two germline ends. The DNA of the CDR3 is TGCGCCAGCAGCCAAGACGGGGTGGAGGGAGAGGAAAAACTGTTTTTT. Amino acids: CASSQDGVEGEEKLFF.